This T cell receptor beta chain was recovered during a study of cytomegalovirus exposure and HLA in healthy donors. This clone was observed a handful of times. The germline gives CDR1 SGHDT, CDR2 YYEEEE. The CDR3 consists of 12 residues. V was shortened by 4 bases and J by 4 bases, with 8 bases between the two germline ends. It was with 60 Vbeta and 13 Jbeta primers that the PCR ran. The data were produced by immunoSEQ multiplex PCR, yet TCRdb's version contains in-frame clones alone and is incomplete. The sample shows about 170,000 clones, approximately 82% of them seen only once. The TCR was taken from a male donor in good health and CMV-seronegative. Sequencing input: PBMCs. The V gene is TRBV5-6, the J gene TRBJ1-2; perhaps TRBD1 as D (6 bases). The CDR3 region has the DNA TGTGCCAGCAGCCGGGACACCTATGGCTACACCTTC. This codes for CASSRDTYGYTF.